This record looks at one T cell receptor (beta chain) sequence and its context. No antigen is known for it. The input lacks base qualities; no much larger clone sits a single base away. Every donor in the study was a healthy Caucasian. Three pairs of female monozygotic twins, all aged about 18 to 29 years, were included in the twin cohort. CD4+ and CD8+ T cell populations were isolated with positive isolation kits from Invitrogen. These data are taken from a study of identical twins listed by TCRdb under 2016. Some background on the complete study: TCR alpha and beta repertoires from monozygotic twins, unrelated adults of various ages and cord blood were deep-sequenced to test whether fetal clonotypes persist. To rule out contamination, replicate twin experiments were performed at different times with different library preparation protocols.

The protocol used for the library was 5' RACE. Sequencer: Illumina HiSeq 2000. Template switching introduced a universal primer binding site; the final cDNA contained a unique molecular identifier, enabling accurate counting of TCR cDNA molecules. First-strand cDNA for TCR alpha and beta chains was synthesized from specific primers in the conserved constant-segment region. To control for contamination, each cDNA library was double barcoded with a SMART-Mk sample barcode plus Illumina barcodes. Two successive PCR steps introduced TruSeq adapter sequences along with Illumina sample barcodes. The Illumina HiSeq platform was used with custom primers to sequence TCR alpha and beta cDNA libraries. As for the authors' bioinformatics: MiGEC processed the raw reads to extract unique molecular identifiers, while MiXCR was used to determine the CDR3 positions. Recombination models were inferred per individual with the repgenHMM and IGoR tools using an EM algorithm. The analysis of shared clonotypes was done with the tcR package in R, with sharing normalized by the product of cloneset sizes. To study raw recombination free of thymic and clonal selection effects, out-of-frame nonproductive sequences were analyzed. TCRdb reprocessed the public reads (quality trimming at Q25 with fastp, clone calling with MiXCR) and kept in-frame beta chains. Each CDR3 protein gets just one entry, which takes the most common genes and DNA from the rows behind it. None of the V and J calls come from the authors' own analysis; TCRdb made them. In all, the sample holds hundreds of thousands of distinct CDR3 sequences, and more than 9% of those were seen once. Just over 7% of the sample rests with the top ten.

The full study reports these points: Compared with coincidental sharing between unrelated individuals, out-of-frame TCR alpha sequences shared between twins showed an excess of sequences with low generation probability. Abundant cord blood beta clonotypes had fewer insertions, young adult naive repertoires showed a similar but weaker trend, and memory repertoires showed no such trend. In beta out-of-frame sequences, excess twin sharing was weaker, because having fewer shared sequences lowered the signal-to-noise ratio. In monozygotic twins, out-of-frame TCR alpha sharing was systematically underestimated by recombination models, although the models agreed with sharing between unrelated individuals. Zero-insertion analyses could be partly confounded by invariant T cells such as MAIT and iNKT, though diverse VJ usage argued against such confounding for most clonotypes. Because the same donors could not be followed over many years, the conclusions relied on cross-sectional statistical analysis.

At the junction V is shortened by 3 bases and J by 2 bases; bases outside the gene matches: 10. From the cysteine up to the phenylalanine, the CDR3 has a length of 17 residues. The retained sequence is limited to the CDR3, 51 bases, with the frame set at the first base. CDR1 and CDR2, looked up from the germline V gene, are MDHEN and SYDVKM. This sample was shared with a second study, whose subject was yellow fever vaccine responses in identical twins. The second study reports: The authors reported that the T cell response to vaccination in identical twins appeared partly convergent and partly personalized. Focusing on identical twins, the study followed the T cell clones that responded to the vaccine, and did so with precision.

What was sequenced was CD8+ T cells sorted from blood. The TCR sequence derives from a woman under 30 in good health. Recombination joined TRBV28 with TRBJ2-3; TRBD1 aligns with 8 central bases. CDR3 reads: CASSFRTGNINTDTQYF. The base sequence is TGTGCCAGCAGTTTCCGGACAGGGAACATAAACACAGATACGCAGTATTTT.